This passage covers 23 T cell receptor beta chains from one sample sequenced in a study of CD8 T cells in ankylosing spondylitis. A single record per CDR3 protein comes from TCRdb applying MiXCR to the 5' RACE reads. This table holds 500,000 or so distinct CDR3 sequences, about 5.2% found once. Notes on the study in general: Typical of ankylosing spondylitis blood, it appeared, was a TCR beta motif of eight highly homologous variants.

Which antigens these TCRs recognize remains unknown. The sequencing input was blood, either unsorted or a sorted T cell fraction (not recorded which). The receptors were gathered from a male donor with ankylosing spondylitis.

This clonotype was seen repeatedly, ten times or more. The CDR3 region is CASSLLWASGGTYPYEQYF. The CDR3 region has the DNA TGTGCCAGCAGTTTATTGTGGGCTAGCGGGGGGACCTATCCGTACGAGCAGTACTTC. The rearrangement joins TRBV27 to TRBJ2-7, with TRBD2 identical over 11 bases. Germline V gives CDR1 MNHEY, CDR2 SMNVEV (reference sequence). The CDR3 contains 19 residues. The trim removed 1 base at V and 4 bases at J, leaving 15 bases unmatched.

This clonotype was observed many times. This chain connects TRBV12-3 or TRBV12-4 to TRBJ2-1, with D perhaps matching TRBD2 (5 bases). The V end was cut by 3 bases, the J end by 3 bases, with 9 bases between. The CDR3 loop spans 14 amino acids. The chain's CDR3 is CASSFLSGYNEQFF. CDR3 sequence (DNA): TGTGCCAGCAGTTTCCTCAGCGGCTACAATGAGCAGTTCTTC.

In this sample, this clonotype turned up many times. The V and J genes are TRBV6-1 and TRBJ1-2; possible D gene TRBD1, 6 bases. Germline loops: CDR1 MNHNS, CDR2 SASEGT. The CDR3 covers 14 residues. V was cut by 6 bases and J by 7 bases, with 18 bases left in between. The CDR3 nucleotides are TGTGCCAGCAGACAGGGCCTCCAGGGGATTGGCTACACCTTC. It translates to CASRQGLQGIGYTF.

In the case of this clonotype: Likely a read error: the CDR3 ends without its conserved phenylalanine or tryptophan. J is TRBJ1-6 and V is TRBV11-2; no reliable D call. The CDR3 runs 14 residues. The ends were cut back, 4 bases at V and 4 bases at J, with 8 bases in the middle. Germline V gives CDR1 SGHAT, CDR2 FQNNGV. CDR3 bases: TGTGCCAGCAGCTCGAGGACGTATAATTCACCCCTCCACCTT. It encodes CASSSRTYNSPLHL.

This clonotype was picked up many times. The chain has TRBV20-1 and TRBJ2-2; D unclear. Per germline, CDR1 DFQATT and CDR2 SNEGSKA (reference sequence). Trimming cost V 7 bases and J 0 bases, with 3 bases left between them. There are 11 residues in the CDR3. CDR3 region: CSVANTGELFF. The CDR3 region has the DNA TGCAGTGTAGCGAACACCGGGGAGCTGTTTTTT.

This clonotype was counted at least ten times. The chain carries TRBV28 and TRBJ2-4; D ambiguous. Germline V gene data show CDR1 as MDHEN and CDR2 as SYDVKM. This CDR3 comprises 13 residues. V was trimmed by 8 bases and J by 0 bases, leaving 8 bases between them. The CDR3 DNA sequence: TGTGCCAGCGGTATTCTAGCCAAAAACATTCAGTACTTC. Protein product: CASGILAKNIQYF.

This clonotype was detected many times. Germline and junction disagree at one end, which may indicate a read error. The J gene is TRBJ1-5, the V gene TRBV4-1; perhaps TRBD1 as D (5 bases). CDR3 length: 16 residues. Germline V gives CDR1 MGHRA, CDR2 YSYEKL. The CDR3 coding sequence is TGCGCCAGCATCCAAGAACGAGGGACGGTTCATCAGCCCCAGCATTTT. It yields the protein CASIQERGTVHQPQHF.

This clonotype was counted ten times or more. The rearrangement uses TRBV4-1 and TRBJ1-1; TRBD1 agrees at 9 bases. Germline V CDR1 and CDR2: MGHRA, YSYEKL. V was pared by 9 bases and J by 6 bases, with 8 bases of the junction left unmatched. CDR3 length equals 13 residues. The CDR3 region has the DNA TGCGCCAGTAGGAGGACAGGGGAACCTGAAGCTTTCTTT. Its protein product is CASRRTGEPEAFF.

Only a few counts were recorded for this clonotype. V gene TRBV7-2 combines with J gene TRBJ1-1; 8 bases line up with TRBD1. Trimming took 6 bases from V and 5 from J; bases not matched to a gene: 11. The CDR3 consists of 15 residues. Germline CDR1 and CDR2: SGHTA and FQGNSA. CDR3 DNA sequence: TGTGCCAGCAGGAATGACAGGGGAGTCGGAACTGAAGCTTTCTTT. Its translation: CASRNDRGVGTEAFF.

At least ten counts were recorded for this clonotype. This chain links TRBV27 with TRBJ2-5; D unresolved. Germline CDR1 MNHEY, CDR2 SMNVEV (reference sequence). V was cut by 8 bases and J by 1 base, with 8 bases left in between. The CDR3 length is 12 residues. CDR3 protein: CASCRPQETQYF. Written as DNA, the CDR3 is TGTGCCAGCTGTCGTCCCCAAGAGACCCAGTACTTC.

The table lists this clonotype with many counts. The CDR3 coding sequence is TGCGCCAGCAGCCAAGCTTGGGAGTTCAGCGGGGAGCTGTTTTTT. Protein: CASSQAWEFSGELFF. V and J are TRBV4-3 and TRBJ2-2; possible D gene TRBD2, 5 bases. Germline CDR1 LGHNA, CDR2 YSLEER. Trimming removed 1 base from V and 7 bases from J, with 13 bases in between. This CDR3 contains 15 residues.

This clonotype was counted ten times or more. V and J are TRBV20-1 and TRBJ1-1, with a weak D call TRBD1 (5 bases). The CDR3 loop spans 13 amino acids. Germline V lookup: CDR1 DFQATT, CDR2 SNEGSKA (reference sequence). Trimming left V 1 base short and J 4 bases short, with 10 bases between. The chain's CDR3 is CSARGTLGTEAFF. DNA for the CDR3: TGCAGTGCTAGAGGGACACTCGGCACTGAAGCTTTCTTT.

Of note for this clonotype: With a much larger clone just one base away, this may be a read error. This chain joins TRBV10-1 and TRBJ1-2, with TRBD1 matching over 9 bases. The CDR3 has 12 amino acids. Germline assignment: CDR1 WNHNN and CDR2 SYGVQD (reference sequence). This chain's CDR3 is CTSSWDRERYTF. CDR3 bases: TGCACCAGCAGTTGGGACAGGGAGAGGTACACCTTC.

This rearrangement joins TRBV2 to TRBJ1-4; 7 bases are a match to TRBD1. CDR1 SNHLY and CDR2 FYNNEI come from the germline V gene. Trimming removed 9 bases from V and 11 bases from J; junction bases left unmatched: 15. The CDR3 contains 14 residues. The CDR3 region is CASYLDRQGGKLFF. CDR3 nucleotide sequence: TGTGCCAGTTATCTGGACAGGCAGGGAGGGAAACTGTTTTTT.

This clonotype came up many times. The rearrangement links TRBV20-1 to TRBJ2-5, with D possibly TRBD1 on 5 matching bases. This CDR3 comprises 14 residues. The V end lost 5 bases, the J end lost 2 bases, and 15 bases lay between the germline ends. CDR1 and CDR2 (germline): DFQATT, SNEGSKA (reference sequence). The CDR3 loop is CSALQGSLQETQYF. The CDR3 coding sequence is TGCAGTGCTCTTCAGGGAAGCCTGCAAGAGACCCAGTACTTC.

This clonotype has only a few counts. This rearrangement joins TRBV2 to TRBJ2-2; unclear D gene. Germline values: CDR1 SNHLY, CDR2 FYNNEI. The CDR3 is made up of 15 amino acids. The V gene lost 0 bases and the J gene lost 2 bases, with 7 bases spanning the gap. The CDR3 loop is CASSEAGENTGELFF. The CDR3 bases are TGTGCCAGCAGTGAAGCCGGCGAAAACACCGGGGAGCTGTTTTTT.

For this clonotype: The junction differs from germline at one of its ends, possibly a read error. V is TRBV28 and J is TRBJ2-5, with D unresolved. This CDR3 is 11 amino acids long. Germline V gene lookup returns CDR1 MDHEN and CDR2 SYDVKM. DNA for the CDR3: TGTGCCAGCAGTTTTCAAGAGACCCAGTGCTTC. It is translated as CASSFQETQCF.

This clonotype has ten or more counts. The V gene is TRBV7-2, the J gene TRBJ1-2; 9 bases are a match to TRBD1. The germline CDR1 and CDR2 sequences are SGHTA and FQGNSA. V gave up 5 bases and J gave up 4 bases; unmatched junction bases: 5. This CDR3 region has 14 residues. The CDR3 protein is CASSPQGQGYGYTF. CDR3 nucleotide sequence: TGTGCCAGCAGCCCTCAGGGACAGGGCTATGGCTACACCTTC.

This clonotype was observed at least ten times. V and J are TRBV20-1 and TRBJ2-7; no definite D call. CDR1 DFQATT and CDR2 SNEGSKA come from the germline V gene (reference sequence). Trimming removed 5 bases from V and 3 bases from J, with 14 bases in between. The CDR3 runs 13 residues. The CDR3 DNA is TGCAGTGCTTCAAATGGGCCGGGCTACGAGCAGTACTTC. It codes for CSASNGPGYEQYF.

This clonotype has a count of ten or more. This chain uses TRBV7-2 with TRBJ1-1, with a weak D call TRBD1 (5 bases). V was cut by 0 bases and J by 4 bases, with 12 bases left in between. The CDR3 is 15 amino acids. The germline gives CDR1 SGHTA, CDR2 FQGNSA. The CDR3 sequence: CASSLAGPRVTEAFF. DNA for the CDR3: TGTGCCAGCAGCTTAGCGGGACCTAGAGTCACTGAAGCTTTCTTT.

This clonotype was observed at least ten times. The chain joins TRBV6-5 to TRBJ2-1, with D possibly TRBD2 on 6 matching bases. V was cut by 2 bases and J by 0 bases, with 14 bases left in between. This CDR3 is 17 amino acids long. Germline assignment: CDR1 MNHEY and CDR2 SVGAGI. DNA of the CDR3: TGTGCCAGCAGTTACCCTCGGCTAGCGCTCTCCTACAATGAGCAGTTCTTC. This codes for CASSYPRLALSYNEQFF.

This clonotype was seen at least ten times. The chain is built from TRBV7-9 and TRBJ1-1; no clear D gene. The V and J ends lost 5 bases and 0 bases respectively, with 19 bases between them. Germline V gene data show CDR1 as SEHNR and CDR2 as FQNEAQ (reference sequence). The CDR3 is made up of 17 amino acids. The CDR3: CASSRAGGPTLNTEAFF. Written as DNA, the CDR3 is TGTGCCAGCAGCCGAGCGGGCGGCCCAACGCTGAACACTGAAGCTTTCTTT.

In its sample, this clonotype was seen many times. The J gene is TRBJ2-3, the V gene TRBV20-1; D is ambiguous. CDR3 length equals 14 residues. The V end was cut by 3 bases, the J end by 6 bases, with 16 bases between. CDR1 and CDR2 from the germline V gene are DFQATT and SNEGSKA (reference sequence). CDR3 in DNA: TGCAGTGCTAGCAAGGCCGGGCTGGGGGATACGCAGTATTTT. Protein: CSASKAGLGDTQYF.